A few counts support the clone carrying this T cell receptor (beta chain). The antigen is unknown. Sample barcodes and UMIs were carried by the TCR alpha and TCR beta cDNA libraries that 5'RACE generated with constant-segment primers. MiXCR, run by TCRdb on the 5' RACE reads, gives a single entry per CDR3 protein. The table lists about 340,000 distinct CDR3 sequences, roughly 15% of them singletons. The data originate from a study of T-cell memory formation after mild COVID-19. Points from the study as a whole: Day 15 to 85 contracting clones showed balanced CD4/CD8; day 15 to 37 expanders favored CD4+. Pre-infection memory already had some responding clones, implying cross-reactive memory joined.

This CDR3 region has 15 residues. Germline CDR1 and CDR2: SQVTM and ANQGSEA. V lost 7 bases to trimming and J lost 1 base, with 14 bases between them. The chain recombines TRBV29-1 with TRBJ2-6, with D possibly TRBD1 on 6 matching bases. The receptor was isolated from a man aged 18 to 29 who had mild COVID-19 (a few samples of this study predate the infection). Cell type and time point are not known. The specimen sequenced was PBMCs or a T cell subset sorted from them (not recorded which). This chain's CDR3 is CSARDIESGANVLTF. In DNA, the CDR3 is TGCAGCGCCCGGGACATTGAATCTGGGGCCAACGTCCTGACTTTC. Combining the CDR3 with reference TRBV29-1 and TRBJ2-6 gives the whole variable domain SAVISQKPSRDICQRGTSLTIQCQVDSQVTMMFWYRQQPGQSLTLIATANQGSEATYESGFVIDKFPISRPNLTFSTLTVSNMSPEDSSIYLCSARDIESGANVLTFGAGSRLTVL.